This paragraph reports one T cell receptor (beta chain). Which antigen it targets is not known. Base qualities are not at hand, and no much larger clone is one base apart. The data belong to a study of blood T cell repertoires in COVID-19 (TCRdb year 2020). Describing the broader study: The collaborator samples originated in the United States, Italy and Spain and spanned the acute and convalescent phases of COVID-19. Where HLA class I and class II types were available, the types were taken from metadata supplied by the sample provider, not from assay-based typing. Subjects who had been exposed to COVID-19, were actively infected with it, or had recovered from it provided the deeply sampled blood TCRbeta repertoires that made up the dataset. A freely available public database, intended as a resource for researchers studying the immune response to SARS-CoV-2, is where the repertoires were released. The prospective study material was composed of cDNA or gDNA derived from T cells, B-cell-depleted T cells, or PBMCs. The sample metadata nearly always contained a de-identified subject ID, COVID-19 status, age in years and sex. The samples were drawn from the first 160 participants of the ongoing ImmuneRACE study and from 950 to 1,500 subjects provided by 6 global collaborators. Overall study results and their limits: The amount of clinical and demographic metadata varied by source and participant and was provided uncurated.

The immunoSEQ Assay, a bias-controlled multiplex PCR, was used to amplify TCRbeta CDR3 regions from genomic DNA. In the original analysis: The number of nucleated cells in each sample was estimated by amplification of reference gene primers within the assay. Sequence reads were collapsed and filtered to measure the absolute abundance of every unique TCRbeta CDR3 rearrangement. For each sample, productive Simpson clonality was calculated as the square root of Simpson's diversity index across productive rearrangements. This immuneACCESS table, as held by TCRdb, lists in-frame sequences with V and J called but not all clones. Of the missing ones, under half trace to an unresolved V gene in checked studies; the others have no known cause. The V and J calls and clone size come from that table; D and trimming were worked out from the DNA. The sample records roughly 300,000 clones, 86% of which are singletons. The ten largest clones add up to roughly 4.5% of the sample.

In the prospective study, participants were roughly 18 to 100 years old, resided in about 25 geographic areas of the United States, and were enrolled through a virtual design. Cohort assignment in the prospective study relied on participant-reported clinical history from a screening survey and a study questionnaire. Recovered participants in ImmuneRACE Cohort 3 were defined as having two consecutive negative NP/OP PCR tests, clearance from a healthcare professional, or resolution of symptoms. In the prospective study, mobile phlebotomists collected whole blood, serum and a nasopharyngeal or oropharyngeal swab from each participant. Prospective study participants could optionally give additional blood draws and questionnaires over an approximately 2-month period. Prospective study blood samples were shipped either frozen or at room temperature before DNA extraction. Trimming removed 0 bases from V and 5 bases from J, leaving 11 bases between the germline ends. In the germline V gene (reference sequence), CDR1 corresponds to SEHNR and CDR2 to FQNEAQ. The CDR3, from cysteine to phenylalanine, totals 15 residues. Only the CDR3 portion is preserved as DNA: 45 bases, with reading frame beginning at the first base.

The rearranged chain carries TRBV7-9 and TRBJ1-5, with the D gene uncertain. The sequencing sample was made of PBMCs or T cells enriched from blood (not recorded which). This clonotype originated in a man younger than 45 who had recovered from COVID-19. CDR3 protein: CASSLASFPDQPQHF. The DNA is TGTGCCAGCAGCTTAGCCTCTTTCCCTGATCAGCCCCAGCATTTT.